This T cell receptor (beta chain) is drawn from a study of T cell repertoires in cytomegalovirus infection. Study context: Public TCR beta signatures were indicative of both CMV infection and a matching HLA type.

MiXCR, run by TCRdb on the reads, gives a single entry per CDR3 protein. Among some 180,000 distinct CDR3 sequences listed, roughly 17% were seen once. Study outcomes and limitations: HLA-C-restricted, CMV-specific TCR beta clonotypes were dominant ex vivo.

With respect to this clonotype: What it binds is not known.

The clonotype comes from a human donor in good health (CMV status not recorded). Some clones in this sample may be carry-over from other donors' samples. Source material: CD8+ T cells from PBMCs.

The CDR3 spells CASSEQTVLNTEAFF. The CDR3 DNA reads TGTGCCAGCAGCGAGCAGACGGTATTGAACACTGAAGCTTTCTTT. The V and J genes are TRBV7-9 and TRBJ1-1; D gene uncertain. CDR3 length: 15 amino acids. Trimming pared 5 bases from V and 0 bases from J, leaving 13 bases between. Germline V gene lookup returns CDR1 SEHNR and CDR2 FQNEAQ (reference sequence).